This T cell receptor beta chain was sequenced for a study of shared T cell receptors in the human thymus. Here immunoSEQ multiplex PCR was the method, and the copy in TCRdb shows in-frame clones only, minus some. This table has 700,000 to 750,000 clones, approximately 83% appearing once. The CDR3 loop spans 11 amino acids. Trimming left V 4 bases short and J 13 bases short, with 13 bases between. Germline CDR1 is DFQATT and CDR2 is SNEGSKA (reference sequence). These same data were also listed under a study on human thymus T cells. As reported in that work: Blood and thymic repertoires both appeared biased in V and J gene usage. Unrelated individuals had highly overlapping thymic repertoires, as reported in related research.

Sample: thymocytes. The TCR was taken from a girl in the first two years of life with a congenital heart defect. The chain joins TRBV20-1 to TRBJ1-4; tentatively, D is TRBD1 (5 bases). CDR3 DNA: TGCAGTGCTAACTCAGGGTACTTACTGTTTTTT. This translates into CSANSGYLLFF.